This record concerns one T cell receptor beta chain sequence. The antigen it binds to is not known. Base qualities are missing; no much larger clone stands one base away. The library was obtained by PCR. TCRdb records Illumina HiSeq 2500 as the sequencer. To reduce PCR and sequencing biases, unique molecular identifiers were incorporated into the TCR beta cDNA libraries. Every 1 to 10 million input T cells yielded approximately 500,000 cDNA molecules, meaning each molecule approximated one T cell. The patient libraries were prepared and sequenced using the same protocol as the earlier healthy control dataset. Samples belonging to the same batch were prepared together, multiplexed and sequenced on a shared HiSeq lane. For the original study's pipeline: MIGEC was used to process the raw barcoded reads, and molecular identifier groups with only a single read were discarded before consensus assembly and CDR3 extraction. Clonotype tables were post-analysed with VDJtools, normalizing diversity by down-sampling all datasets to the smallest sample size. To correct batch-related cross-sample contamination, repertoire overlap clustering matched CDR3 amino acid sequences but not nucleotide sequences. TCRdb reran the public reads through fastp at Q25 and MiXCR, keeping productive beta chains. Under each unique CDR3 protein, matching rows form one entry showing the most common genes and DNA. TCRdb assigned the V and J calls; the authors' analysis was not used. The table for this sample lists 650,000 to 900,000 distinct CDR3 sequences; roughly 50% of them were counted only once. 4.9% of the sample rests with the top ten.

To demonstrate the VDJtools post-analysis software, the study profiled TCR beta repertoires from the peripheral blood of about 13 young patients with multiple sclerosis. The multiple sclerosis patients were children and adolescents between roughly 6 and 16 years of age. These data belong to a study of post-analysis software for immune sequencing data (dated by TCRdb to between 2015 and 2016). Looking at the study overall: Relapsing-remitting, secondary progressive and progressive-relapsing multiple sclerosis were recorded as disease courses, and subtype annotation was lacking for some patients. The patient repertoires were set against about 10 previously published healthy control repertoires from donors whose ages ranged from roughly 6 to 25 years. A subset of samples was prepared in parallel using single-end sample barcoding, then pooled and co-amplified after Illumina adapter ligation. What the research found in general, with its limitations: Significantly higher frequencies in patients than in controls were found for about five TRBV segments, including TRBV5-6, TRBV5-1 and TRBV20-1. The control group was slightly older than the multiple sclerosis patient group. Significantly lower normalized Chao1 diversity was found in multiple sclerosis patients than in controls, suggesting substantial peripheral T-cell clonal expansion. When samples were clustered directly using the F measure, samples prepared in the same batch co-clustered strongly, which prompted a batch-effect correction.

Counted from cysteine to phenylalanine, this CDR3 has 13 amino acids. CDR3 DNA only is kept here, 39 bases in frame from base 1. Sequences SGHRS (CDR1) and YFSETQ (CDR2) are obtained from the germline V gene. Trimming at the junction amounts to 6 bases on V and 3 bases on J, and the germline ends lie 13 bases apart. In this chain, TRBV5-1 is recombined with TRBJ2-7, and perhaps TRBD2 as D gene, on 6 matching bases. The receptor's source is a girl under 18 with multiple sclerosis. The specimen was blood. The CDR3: CASKSGLHYEQYF. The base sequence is TGCGCCAGCAAGAGCGGGCTACACTACGAGCAGTACTTC.